Below are 10 T cell receptor beta chains sequenced from a single sample in a study of T cell clones after liver transplantation. Repertoires were generated with immunoSEQ multiplex PCR, while TCRdb's copy carries only in-frame clones and drops some. The table has more than 95,000 clones, 75% to 95% seen once; the top ten hold approximately 0.78%. Source: CD4+ T cells from blood, taken 12 months after liver transplant. Receptor source: a human patient who received a liver transplant. Some T cells may be the graft donor's.

The chain links TRBV10-2 to TRBJ2-3; D remains ambiguous. This CDR3 region has 14 residues. Trimming took off 4 bases at V and 2 bases at J, with 10 bases between the two ends. CDR1 and CDR2 from the germline V gene are WSHSY and SAAADI. The DNA of the CDR3 is TGCGCCAGCAGTGTTAGGCCGAACACAGATACGCAGTATTTT. Its translation: CASSVRPNTDTQYF.

The V call is TRBV19, the J call TRBJ1-1; a weak D match, TRBD1 (6 bases). V lost 4 bases and J lost 4, with 10 bases in between. The germline V gene has CDR1 LNHDA and CDR2 SQIVND (reference sequence). The CDR3 spans 13 residues. The CDR3 DNA reads TGTGCCAGTAGTACCACAGGGTCCACTGAAGCTTTCTTT. It translates to CASSTTGSTEAFF.

V gene TRBV18 combines with J gene TRBJ2-1; TRBD1 matches 9 bases. Trimming took 2 bases from V and 5 from J; bases not matched to a gene: 4. The CDR3 runs 15 residues. Per germline, CDR1 KGHSH and CDR2 LQKENI. The CDR3 region is CASSPGQGFDNEQFF. The CDR3 DNA follows: TGTGCCAGCTCACCAGGACAGGGGTTCGACAATGAGCAGTTCTTC.

CDR3 in amino acids: CASTGLVVESTGELFF. The CDR3 DNA follows: TGTGCCAGTACGGGACTAGTAGTGGAGTCCACCGGGGAGCTGTTTTTT. This chain uses TRBV6-6 with TRBJ2-2, with TRBD2 matching 8 bases. The CDR3 runs 16 residues. V dropped 9 bases and J dropped 4; count of bases not matched to a gene: 13. The germline V gene has CDR1 MNHNY and CDR2 SVGAGI (reference sequence).

This chain joins TRBV28 and TRBJ1-2; D possibly corresponds to TRBD1 (5 bases). The germline gives CDR1 MDHEN, CDR2 SYDVKM. Trimming took off 7 bases at V and 4 bases at J, with 25 bases between the two ends. The CDR3 contains 17 residues. The CDR3 DNA follows: TGTGCCAGCACTCACACAAGGGGACCCGGAACTATCTATGGCTACACCTTC. Protein product: CASTHTRGPGTIYGYTF.

V usage is TRBV28 and J usage is TRBJ2-7; D is ambiguous. Germline CDR1 and CDR2: MDHEN and SYDVKM. This CDR3 is 14 amino acids long. V gave up 0 bases and J gave up 0 bases, with 6 bases separating them. The CDR3 reads CASSLWGGSYEQYF. The CDR3 DNA reads TGTGCCAGCAGTTTATGGGGCGGCTCCTACGAGCAGTACTTC.

The chain joins TRBV2 to TRBJ2-7; 8 bases align to TRBD1. The V gene's germline CDR1 is SNHLY and CDR2 FYNNEI. This CDR3 is 14 amino acids long. V shed 6 bases, J shed 3 bases, and the junction held 7 bases outside the gene matches. This CDR3 is CASRTRDRYYEQYF. Written as DNA, the CDR3 is TGTGCCAGCAGAACCCGGGACAGGTACTACGAGCAGTACTTC.

The chain joins TRBV30 to TRBJ1-1; D is uncertain. The germline V gene has CDR1 GTSNPN and CDR2 SVGIG (reference sequence). Trimming left V 5 bases short and J 11 bases short, with 24 bases between. The CDR3 consists of 14 residues. As DNA, the CDR3 is TGTGCCTGGGGCGCGGCGAGGGCTTTGGGCAAGGCTTTCTTT. This codes for CAWGAARALGKAFF.

This clone was counted once. The rearrangement links TRBV2 to TRBJ2-7; no definite D call. The CDR3 totals 13 residues. V shed 2 bases and J shed 2 bases, with 7 bases lying between them. The V gene's germline CDR1 is SNHLY and CDR2 FYNNEI. CDR3 sequence: CASSEWQTYEQYF. The CDR3 bases are TGTGCCAGCAGTGAATGGCAGACCTACGAGCAGTACTTC.

The rearrangement joins TRBV6-1 to TRBJ1-4, with 10 bases matching TRBD1. Germline CDR1 and CDR2: MNHNS and SASEGT. Germline trimming cut 6 bases from V and 6 bases from J; bases unmatched to any gene: 4. The CDR3 loop spans 14 amino acids. The CDR3 DNA reads TGTGCCAGCAGGGCCGGGACAGGGGATGAAAAACTGTTTTTT. The encoded protein is CASRAGTGDEKLFF.